Listed below are T cell receptor beta chains from one sample, sequenced in a study of blood T cells in healthy people across ages. TCRdb re-called the 5' RACE reads through MiXCR, storing one row per CDR3 protein. The sample yields about 1,500,000 distinct CDR3 sequences, approximately 38% seen once. The sample comprised blood. The receptors here all came from a woman aged 18-35 years in good health. Each CDR3 is given with its conserved first and last residue. Fields, in order: J gene, V gene, clone size, CDR3 protein. Rows give clone size only sometimes, using once, few, many, or a class for an expanded clone.

>TRBJ2-1|TRBV11-2|many
CASSLDQTRSSYNEQFF
>TRBJ2-1|TRBV14|.
CASSQPSTHRDRGLYNEQFF
>TRBJ1-5|TRBV2|.
CASLSTPGQPQHF
>TRBJ2-7|TRBV7-2|.
CASSLDHSGGAQYF
>TRBJ1-5|TRBV21-1|few
CASSRRDRFNQPQHF
>TRBJ1-2|TRBV3-1|few
CASSQDLKKGYGYTF
>TRBJ2-7|TRBV7-2|.
CASSSGGLGVYEQYF
>TRBJ2-7|TRBV20-1|few
CSARDLSGGEQYF
>TRBJ2-5|TRBV9|.
CASSAPNNEQYF
>TRBJ1-1|TRBV3-1|.
CASSRTGSGSLAFF
>TRBJ1-2|TRBV29-1|many
CSVEGHDNNYGYTF
>TRBJ2-3|TRBV6-5|.
CASSYSGTRSDTQYF
>TRBJ2-3|TRBV5-1|.
CASSLVVGNTQYF
>TRBJ2-3|TRBV27|.
CASSLLAFLTDTQYF
>.|TRBV5-1|.
CASSFYGTPQETQYF
>TRBJ1-2|TRBV21-1|few
CASSPSGGGRKLANYGYTF
>TRBJ2-5|TRBV20-1|.
CSTRGSDPSAQNEQYF
>TRBJ1-2|TRBV20-1|few
CSARTTGDGGKFNYGYTF
>TRBJ2-7|TRBV7-2|.
CASTLSRTSGGSYEQYF
>TRBJ2-3|TRBV2|.
CASSSCGVQYF
>TRBJ1-5|TRBV20-1|few
CSARGTVGNQPQHF
>TRBJ1-1|TRBV18|.
CASSPKRDQPGTEAFF
>TRBJ1-5|TRBV2|.
CASGPASNQPQHF
>TRBJ2-7|TRBV27|.
CASSLRGLEYEQYF
>TRBJ2-3|TRBV4-1|.
CASSSGGMKTSGLGTLDTQYF
>TRBJ2-5|TRBV4-2|few
CASSQGPGETQYF
>TRBJ1-1|TRBV30|once
CAWSVRRGRVVNTEAFF
>TRBJ2-5|TRBV4-1|.
CASSKQGGLSGKYQETQYF
>TRBJ2-1|TRBV2|.
CASRVETQGNEQFF
>.|TRBV6-1|.
CASLSSLALYEQYF
>TRBJ1-2|TRBV10-3|.
CASAGEGYTF
>TRBJ1-1|TRBV10-3|.
CAISEPDRGNTEAFF
>TRBJ2-2|TRBV11-3|.
CAGSLEQGVTGELFF
>TRBJ2-5|TRBV9|few
CASSRSTGVFQETQYF
>TRBJ1-5|TRBV20-1|.
CSARSSYSNQPQHF
>TRBJ1-4|TRBV20-1|.
CSARDRDRGNEKLFF